These 27 T cell receptor beta chains share one sample of origin, sequenced in a study of post-analysis software for immune sequencing data (dated by TCRdb to between 2014 and 2017). General findings and caveats noted by the study authors: Patients showed significantly higher frequencies than controls for a handful of TRBV segments, among them TRBV5-6, TRBV5-1 and TRBV20-1.

Library creation used PCR. Sequenced on an Illumina HiSeq 2500. To reduce PCR and sequencing biases, unique molecular identifiers were built into the TCR beta cDNA libraries. Using fastp trimming at Q25 and MiXCR clonotype assembly, TCRdb reanalyzed the public sequencing data and kept in-frame beta chains. Rows with one shared CDR3 protein collapse into an entry with the most common genes and DNA. In this sample the table shows just over 250,000 distinct CDR3 sequences, 30% to 45% of which occur a single time. The biggest ten clones account for more than 4% of the sample. These TCRs' antigens remain unknown. The specimen was blood. Every receptor here comes from a girl under 18 with multiple sclerosis.

As to this clonotype: The junction shows a germline mismatch at one end, possibly a read error. The genes are TRBV4-1 and TRBJ1-1; tentatively, D is TRBD1 (5 bases). The CDR3 totals 14 residues. Germline loops: CDR1 MGHRA, CDR2 YSYEKL. The CDR3: CAGSPGPMNTEAFF. The CDR3 DNA follows: TGCGCCGGCAGCCCGGGACCGATGAACACTGAAGCTTTCTTT.

The rearrangement links TRBV10-2 to TRBJ1-2; no definite D call. The CDR3 is made up of 14 amino acids. From germline, CDR1 is WSHSY and CDR2 SAAADI. V was trimmed by 2 bases and J by 7 bases, leaving 14 bases between them. As DNA, the CDR3 is TGCGCCAGCAGTGAGGCCTCGGAGATCCGTGGCTACACCTTC. Translating gives CASSEASEIRGYTF.

This clonotype was recorded a few times. Relative to the germline gene, one junction end is altered; a read error may explain this. The chain joins TRBV10-3 to TRBJ1-2; maybe TRBD1 (6 bases). The CDR3 length is 13 residues. Per germline, CDR1 ENHRY and CDR2 SYGVKD. The CDR3 region has the DNA TGTGCCACCAGTGAGGGGGGCAACAATGGCTACACCTTC. Translation: CATSEGGNNGYTF.

This clonotype occurred many times. The chain joins TRBV19 to TRBJ2-1; D uncertain. V lost 5 bases, J lost 1 base, and 18 bases lay in between. Germline V lookup: CDR1 LNHDA, CDR2 SQIVND (reference sequence). The CDR3 contains 17 residues. CDR3 in amino acids: CASSPFQSEISYNEQFF. Written as DNA, the CDR3 is TGTGCCAGTAGTCCCTTTCAATCAGAAATATCCTACAATGAGCAGTTCTTC.

This CDR3 is CASRPILPGLVGEPGELFF. The CDR3 DNA is TGTGCCAGCAGACCAATTCTCCCCGGACTAGTGGGAGAACCCGGGGAGCTGTTTTTT. The chain couples TRBV6-1 to TRBJ2-2; 7 nucleotides line up with TRBD2. Germline-derived CDR1 and CDR2 are MNHNS and SASEGT. The CDR3 sequence is 19 residues long. Losses at the gene ends were 6 bases for V and 6 bases for J; bases not matched to a gene: 22.

Remarks on this clonotype: A much larger clone lies one base from this, so it may be a read error. The chain recombines TRBV13 with TRBJ2-3, with 9 bases that match TRBD1. The CDR3 has 15 residues. CDR1 is PRHDT, CDR2 FYEKMQ, per germline (reference sequence). V trimming: 5 bases; J trimming: 8 bases; junction bases outside the gene matches: 11. CDR3 bases: TGTGCCAGCAGCCGAGGACAGGGGTCCCCAGGTACGCAGTATTTT. It specifies CASSRGQGSPGTQYF.

This clonotype was recorded many times. The genes are TRBV28 and TRBJ2-4, with 8 nucleotides matching TRBD1. The CDR3 consists of 15 residues. The ends lost 2 bases at V and 6 bases at J; junction bases unmatched: 6. Germline V gives CDR1 MDHEN, CDR2 SYDVKM. The CDR3 DNA sequence: TGTGCCAGCAGTTTACAGGACAGGGATGGAAACATTCAGTACTTC. Its protein is CASSLQDRDGNIQYF.

This clonotype was picked up a small number of times. This chain connects TRBV5-1 to TRBJ1-2; 12 bases fit TRBD1. The CDR3 runs 19 residues. Germline CDR1 SGHRS, CDR2 YFSETQ. Unmatched junction bases numbered 22, after V lost 5 bases and J lost 8 bases. Written as DNA, the CDR3 is TGCGCCAGCAGGCTTCCCTCTTTCCGGGACAGGGGGCTCTGGGAGGGCTACACCTTC. Protein: CASRLPSFRDRGLWEGYTF.

This clonotype was found many times. This CDR3 reads CSARDPRGLRETQYF. The CDR3 nucleotides read TGCAGTGCTAGAGATCCCAGGGGCCTTCGGGAGACCCAGTACTTC. V gene TRBV20-1 combines with J gene TRBJ2-5, with a weak D call TRBD1 (6 bases). Germline CDR1 and CDR2: DFQATT and SNEGSKA (reference sequence). The CDR3 spans 15 residues. V was cut by 0 bases and J by 5 bases, with 16 bases left in between.

This rearrangement joins TRBV20-1 to TRBJ2-1; 7 nucleotides line up with TRBD2. The V gene's germline CDR1 is DFQATT and CDR2 SNEGSKA (reference sequence). V shed 0 bases and J 5 bases; nucleotides not matched to a gene: 10. CDR3 length: 16 residues. As DNA, the CDR3 is TGCAGTGCTAGAGATTTTGGGAGGGCCGTCGACAATGAGCAGTTCTTC. Translation gives CSARDFGRAVDNEQFF.

The chain couples TRBV5-1 to TRBJ2-3; 8 bases match TRBD1. The V and J ends lost 4 bases and 3 bases, in that order; junction bases with no gene match: 13. CDR1 and CDR2 (germline): SGHRS, YFSETQ. The CDR3 is 17 amino acids. In nucleotides, the CDR3 is TGCGCCAGCAGCCGGACAGGGAGCCTTGCGGAGACAGATACGCAGTATTTT. Encoded protein: CASSRTGSLAETDTQYF.

The rearrangement uses TRBV5-1 and TRBJ1-1, with TRBD1 as a possible D gene (5 bases). Germline-derived CDR1 and CDR2 are SGHRS and YFSETQ. The V gene lost 0 bases and the J gene lost 6 bases, with 9 bases spanning the gap. This CDR3 spans 13 amino acids. The CDR3 sequence is CASSLAPGPEAFF. CDR3 DNA: TGCGCCAGCAGCTTGGCCCCAGGGCCTGAAGCTTTCTTT. Looking up the rest from reference TRBV5-1 and TRBJ1-1 gives the full variable domain: KAGVTQTPRYLIKTRGQQVTLSCSPISGHRSVSWYQQTPGQGLQFLFEYFSETQRNKGNFPGRFSGRQFSNSRSEMNVSTLELGDSALYLCASSLAPGPEAFFGQGTRLTVV.

There are many counts of this clonotype. The chain has TRBV18 and TRBJ2-5; no clear D. The V gene's germline CDR1 is KGHSH and CDR2 LQKENI. V dropped 2 bases and J dropped 5 bases, with 9 bases sitting between them. CDR3 length: 13 amino acids. This chain's CDR3 is CASSPILDETQYF. The CDR3 DNA is TGTGCCAGCTCACCAATCCTGGACGAGACCCAGTACTTC.

This clonotype occurred many times. The chain carries TRBV5-1 and TRBJ2-5, with TRBD1 matching 7 bases. Germline CDR1 reads SGHRS; CDR2 reads YFSETQ. Trimming at V came to 2 bases and at J to 5 bases, leaving 3 bases not matched to a gene. The CDR3 consists of 13 residues. The CDR3 DNA reads TGCGCCAGCAGCTTACAGGGGATGGAGACCCAGTACTTC. It encodes CASSLQGMETQYF.

This clonotype was seen repeatedly, ten times or more. V gene TRBV6-2 or TRBV6-3 combines with J gene TRBJ1-5; tentative D call: TRBD1 (5 bases). The CDR3 consists of 14 residues. Germline CDR1 MNHEY, CDR2 SVGEGT. V lost 10 bases and J 0 bases, leaving 13 bases between the germline ends. CDR3 loop: CATGAVYSNQPQHF. Here the CDR3 DNA reads TGTGCCACCGGGGCGGTTTATAGCAATCAGCCCCAGCATTTT.

Only a few counts were recorded for this clonotype. The chain employs TRBV2 and TRBJ1-6, with 11 bases aligning to TRBD1. V was clipped by 5 bases and J by 8 bases; unmatched bases: 5. Germline V gives CDR1 SNHLY, CDR2 FYNNEI. The CDR3 covers 15 residues. CDR3 nucleotide sequence: TGTGCCAGCAGTCAAGGACAGGGGGCTTATTCACCCCTCCACTTT. Translation gives CASSQGQGAYSPLHF.

This clonotype was detected ten times or more. This sequence joins TRBV5-1 and TRBJ2-3; D tentatively fits TRBD1 or TRBD2 (5 bases each). Germline V gene data show CDR1 as SGHRS and CDR2 as YFSETQ. Trimming pared 5 bases from V and 5 bases from J, leaving 21 bases between. This CDR3 region has 16 residues. CDR3 nucleotide sequence: TGCGCCAGCAGTCCCGGCGTCCGAGGGGTTGGAGATACGCAGTATTTT. This gives the protein CASSPGVRGVGDTQYF.

About this clonotype: It may be a read error: a sequence one base away is much more abundant. This rearrangement joins TRBV11-2 to TRBJ2-1; D unclear. The DNA end favors TRBJ2-7, so the J call may be wrong. Germline V gene lookup returns CDR1 SGHAT and CDR2 FQNNGV. The CDR3 has 14 residues. In DNA, the CDR3 is TGTGCCAGCAGGAAGTTAGGAAACTACAATGAGCAGTACTTC. This codes for CASRKLGNYNEQYF.

The V and J genes are TRBV6-1 and TRBJ1-5; the D is unclear. From germline, CDR1 is MNHNS and CDR2 SASEGT. CDR3 length: 12 residues. V was cut by 3 bases and J by 2 bases, with 2 bases left in between. CDR3 sequence reads: CASSDRNQPQHF. CDR3 sequence (DNA): TGTGCCAGCAGTGACCGCAATCAGCCCCAGCATTTT.

This clonotype has only a few counts. The DNA of the CDR3 is TGTGCCAGCAGCACCCCCTACGAGCAGTACTTC. This gives the protein CASSTPYEQYF. The chain carries TRBV3-1 and TRBJ2-7; D gene unclear. This CDR3 comprises 11 residues. Trimming removed 5 bases at V and 2 bases at J, with 4 bases between. Germline CDR1 and CDR2: LGHDT and YNNKEL (reference sequence).

This clonotype was seen at least ten times. The V call is TRBV4-1, the J call TRBJ2-3, with D tentatively TRBD1 or TRBD2 (5 bases each). Trimming took 4 bases from V and 2 from J, leaving 16 bases between them. CDR1 is MGHRA, CDR2 YSYEKL, per germline. The CDR3 spans 16 residues. The chain's CDR3 is CASSRGGGVATDTQYF. CDR3 in DNA: TGCGCCAGCAGCCGGGGTGGGGGAGTTGCCACAGATACGCAGTATTTT.

The V and J genes are TRBV18 and TRBJ1-1; the D gene is possibly TRBD1 (6 bases). Germline CDR1 reads KGHSH; CDR2 reads LQKENI. The CDR3 is 15 amino acids. V lost 3 bases to trimming and J lost 0 bases, with 11 bases between them. The CDR3 reads CASSPQQGMNTEAFF. The CDR3 DNA is TGTGCCAGCTCACCGCAACAGGGTATGAACACTGAAGCTTTCTTT. The full variable domain, in which reference TRBV18 and TRBJ1-1 provide the parts outside the CDR3, is NAGVMQNPRHLVRRRGQEARLRCSPMKGHSHVYWYRQLPEEGLKFMVYLQKENIIDESGMPKERFSAEFPKEGPSILRIQQVVRGDSAAYFCASSPQQGMNTEAFFGQGTRLTVV.

This clonotype was counted between two and nine times. The rearrangement links TRBV9 to TRBJ1-1; D is undetermined. The CDR3 sequence is 13 residues long. Per germline, CDR1 SGDLS and CDR2 YYNGEE. V was trimmed by 1 base and J by 4 bases, leaving 8 bases between them. The CDR3 reads CASSVSGSTEAFF. In DNA, the CDR3 is TGTGCCAGCAGCGTAAGCGGCAGCACTGAAGCTTTCTTT.

V usage is TRBV12-5 and J usage is TRBJ2-7, with 7 bases identical to TRBD1. The V gene end was trimmed by 1 base and the J gene end by 2 bases; junction bases not matched to a gene: 2. This CDR3 has 14 amino acids. The germline gives CDR1 LGHNT, CDR2 FRNRAP. The CDR3 sequence is CASGLGTGPYEQYF. In DNA form, the CDR3 reads TGTGCTAGTGGTTTGGGGACAGGCCCCTACGAGCAGTACTTC.

Worth noting for this clonotype: One junction end disagrees with the germline gene, perhaps due to a read error. The V call is TRBV20-1, the J call TRBJ1-3; D uncertain. Germline V gene data show CDR1 as DFQATT and CDR2 as SNEGSKA (reference sequence). The length of the CDR3 is 14 residues. The CDR3 is CSARSATSGSTIYF. The CDR3 DNA follows: TGCAGTGCTAGGTCAGCAACCTCTGGAAGCACCATATATTTT.

This clonotype was counted at least ten times. The genes are TRBV28 and TRBJ1-2; the D is unclear. Germline loops: CDR1 MDHEN, CDR2 SYDVKM. The V end lost 8 bases, the J end lost 8 bases, and 18 bases lay between the germline ends. This CDR3 has 13 residues. The DNA for the CDR3 is TGTGCCAGCTGGGTCCGGGAACGGGAAGGCTACACCTTC. Protein: CASWVREREGYTF.

This clonotype occurred many times. J is TRBJ2-1 and V is TRBV7-9; 7 nucleotides agree with TRBD2. Looked up from germline, CDR1 is SEHNR and CDR2 is FQNEAQ (reference sequence). With V trimmed by 2 bases and J by 0 bases, 13 bases remained unmatched. The CDR3 has 19 amino acids. Written as DNA, the CDR3 is TGTGCCAGCAGCTTATCTCTAGCGGTCTGGGTCGACTCCTACAATGAGCAGTTCTTC. Protein sequence: CASSLSLAVWVDSYNEQFF.